This T cell receptor beta chain appears in the sequencing data of a study of cytomegalovirus exposure and HLA in healthy donors. General study results and limits: Using a false discovery rate of 0.05, a later analysis showed that fewer than 20,000 TCR beta sequences were associated with HLA alleles. Roughly uniform sequencing depth across donors was assumed, possibly incorrectly. Most CMV-associated TCR beta chains appeared HLA-restricted in a later analysis. According to an earlier analysis, most TCR beta V segments yielded productive rearrangements about 90% or about 30% of the time.

CDR1 is SGHRS and CDR2 is YFSETQ in the germline V gene. The CDR3 has 14 amino acids. V was clipped by 6 bases and J by 3 bases; unmatched bases: 5. The primer mix had 60 Vbeta and 13 Jbeta primers. Produced via immunoSEQ multiplex PCR; TCRdb's table is partial and in-frame only. Counted here are about 130,000 clones, 80% to 85% occurring once; the ten biggest clones make up around 0.99%. A remark on this clone: Antigen: not known.

The receptor was derived from a woman in her twenties or thirties in good health and CMV-seronegative. The chain has TRBV5-1 and TRBJ2-1; 8 bases map to TRBD2. Specimen: PBMCs. This chain's CDR3 is CASIGGGDYNEQFF. Written as DNA, the CDR3 is TGCGCCAGCATCGGGGGGGGCGACTACAATGAGCAGTTCTTC.